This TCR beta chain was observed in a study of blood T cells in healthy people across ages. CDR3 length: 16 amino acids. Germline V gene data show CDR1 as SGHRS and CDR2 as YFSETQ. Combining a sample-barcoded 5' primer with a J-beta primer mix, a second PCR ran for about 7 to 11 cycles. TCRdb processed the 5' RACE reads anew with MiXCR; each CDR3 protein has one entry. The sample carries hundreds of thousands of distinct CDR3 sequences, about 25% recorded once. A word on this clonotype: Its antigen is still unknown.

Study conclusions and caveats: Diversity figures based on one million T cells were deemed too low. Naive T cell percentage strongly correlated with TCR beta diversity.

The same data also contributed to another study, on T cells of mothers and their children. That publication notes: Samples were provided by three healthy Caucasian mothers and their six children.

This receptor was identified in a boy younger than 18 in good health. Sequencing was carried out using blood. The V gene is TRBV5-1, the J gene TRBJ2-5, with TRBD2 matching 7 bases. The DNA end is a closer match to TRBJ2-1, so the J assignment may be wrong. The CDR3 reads CASSLYTRGGYNEQFF. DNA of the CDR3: TGCGCCAGCAGCCTTTATACCCGCGGGGGATACAATGAGCAGTTCTTC.